This T cell receptor beta chain is from a study of shared clonotypes between healthy human individuals. The CDR3 has 13 amino acids. Germline V CDR1 and CDR2: SGHTA, FQGNSA. Trimming removed 5 bases from V and 5 bases from J, with 12 bases in between. The table came from immunoSEQ multiplex PCR; TCRdb's copy has only in-frame clones and leaves some out. The table lists approximately 1,500,000 clones, nearly 99% of them singletons. Sequencing input: naive CD4+ T cells sorted from blood. The subset: CD45RA+ positively selected. V usage is TRBV7-2 and J usage is TRBJ2-5, with a possible D match to TRBD2 (5 bases). The TCR originated in a man aged 25-45 years in good health. The CDR3 spells CASSRTRGETQYF. Written as DNA, the CDR3 is TGTGCCAGCAGCCGAACTAGAGGGGAGACCCAGTACTTC.